This entry lists 17 T cell receptor beta chains sequenced from one sample in a study of cytomegalovirus exposure and HLA in healthy donors (dated by TCRdb to 2017 to 2019). Receptor libraries were prepared by the immunoSEQ multiplex PCR assay. A mixture of 60 forward primers for TCR Vbeta segments and 13 reverse primers for TCR Jbeta segments was used in the multiplex PCR. What TCRdb holds here is the immuneACCESS table cut down to in-frame rearrangements. Part of the clones is not present; checked against another copy, under half of the missing clones reflect an unresolved V gene, and the others are unexplained. For this sample there are roughly 170,000 clones; approximately 80% appear just once. The ten largest clones represent 4% to 6% of the sample. The sample comprised PBMCs. Every receptor here comes from a man aged 18 to 35 in good health and CMV-seronegative.

The rearrangement uses TRBV7-9 and TRBJ2-1, with a possible D match to TRBD2 (6 bases). The CDR3 is 12 residues long. Trimming cost V 4 bases and J 9 bases, with 10 bases left between them. Per germline, CDR1 SEHNR and CDR2 FQNEAQ (reference sequence). The CDR3 DNA sequence: TGTGCCAGCAGCTCCCAGGGAGGTGAGCAGTTCTTC. Translation: CASSSQGGEQFF.

The genes are TRBV10-3 and TRBJ2-6; 13 positions match TRBD2. From germline, CDR1 is ENHRY and CDR2 SYGVKD. Unmatched junction bases numbered 8, after V lost 6 bases and J lost 0 bases. CDR3 size: 19 residues. The CDR3 loop reads CAIRPGLAGPSSGANVLTF. In DNA, the CDR3 is TGTGCCATCAGGCCGGGACTAGCGGGGCCTAGCTCTGGGGCCAACGTCCTGACTTTC.

The chain couples TRBV7-2 to TRBJ1-5, with 8 bases lining up with TRBD1. Germline V gene lookup returns CDR1 SGHTA and CDR2 FQGNSA. J gave up 0 bases and V 1 base, and 2 bases lay outside the gene matches. The CDR3 has 16 residues. The CDR3 sequence is CASSLVTGASNQPQHF. CDR3 nucleotides: TGTGCCAGCAGCTTAGTGACAGGGGCTAGCAATCAGCCCCAGCATTTT. The full variable domain, its missing parts supplied by reference TRBV7-2 and TRBJ1-5, is GAGVSQSPSNKVTEKGKDVELRCDPISGHTALYWYRQSLGQGLEFLIYFQGNSAPDKSGLPSDRFSAERTGGSVSTLTIQRTQQEDSAVYLCASSLVTGASNQPQHFGDGTRLSIL.

This sequence joins TRBV7-3 and TRBJ1-1; 8 nucleotides match TRBD1. Germline loops: CDR1 SGHTA, CDR2 FQGTGA. The length of the CDR3 is 15 residues. The V segment lost 5 bases and the J segment 4 bases; nucleotides outside the gene matches: 9. The CDR3 DNA reads as TGTGCCAGCAGCCCAACCCAGGGGGCTAGCACTGAAGCTTTCTTT. This encodes CASSPTQGASTEAFF.

A few counts support this clone. This chain uses TRBV6-5 with TRBJ2-1, with TRBD2 identical over 8 bases. Germline V CDR1 and CDR2: MNHEY, SVGAGI. J lost 7 bases, V lost 0 bases, and 8 bases had no gene match. The CDR3 runs 16 residues. The CDR3 coding sequence is TGTGCCAGCAGTTACTCCATAGCGGGATGGAGGAATGAGCAGTTCTTC. This gives the protein CASSYSIAGWRNEQFF.

The rearrangement uses TRBV6-1 and TRBJ2-3, with TRBD2 identical over 15 bases. This CDR3 is built from 15 residues. Germline CDR1 reads MNHNS; CDR2 reads SASEGT. Trimming removed 6 bases from V and 5 bases from J; junction bases left unmatched: 3. CDR3 sequence (DNA): TGTGCCAGCAGCGGACTAGCGGGGGGGCAAGATACGCAGTATTTT. Amino acid sequence: CASSGLAGGQDTQYF.

The V and J genes are TRBV5-1 and TRBJ2-1, with TRBD2 identical over 11 bases. With V trimmed by 0 bases and J by 6 bases, 8 bases remained unmatched. Per germline, CDR1 SGHRS and CDR2 YFSETQ. CDR3 length: 17 amino acids. CDR3 bases: TGCGCCAGCAGCTTGGCCATGCTAGCGGGGGGAATCAATGAGCAGTTCTTC. Amino acid sequence: CASSLAMLAGGINEQFF. Complete variable domain (other parts from reference TRBV5-1 and TRBJ2-1): KAGVTQTPRYLIKTRGQQVTLSCSPISGHRSVSWYQQTPGQGLQFLFEYFSETQRNKGNFPGRFSGRQFSNSRSEMNVSTLELGDSALYLCASSLAMLAGGINEQFFGPGTRLTVL.

This clone was seen only once. The genes are TRBV19 and TRBJ1-5, with 7 bases aligning to TRBD1. Germline values: CDR1 LNHDA, CDR2 SQIVND (reference sequence). V shed 3 bases, J shed 5 bases, and the junction held 13 bases outside the gene matches. This CDR3 spans 17 amino acids. DNA for the CDR3: TGTGCCAGTAGTATTTATCATGGGACAGATGGGGATCAGCCCCAGCATTTT. Translation gives CASSIYHGTDGDQPQHF.

This clone was recorded only once. V is TRBV30 and J is TRBJ2-3, with 7 bases lining up with TRBD1. The CDR3 loop spans 14 amino acids. The germline CDR1 and CDR2 sequences are GTSNPN and SVGIG (reference sequence). With V trimmed by 4 bases and J by 4 bases, 8 bases remained unmatched. The CDR3 nucleotides read TGTGCCTGGAATGCACAGGGGATGTCAGATACGCAGTATTTT. The encoded protein is CAWNAQGMSDTQYF.

This clone was observed a single time. The chain uses TRBV9 and TRBJ2-1; 8 nucleotides line up with TRBD2. J was trimmed by 7 bases and V by 2 bases; bases with no gene match: 11. The germline V gene encodes CDR1 SGDLS and CDR2 YYNGEE. The CDR3 runs to 16 residues. CDR3 nucleotide sequence: TGTGCCAGCAGCGTTTCCCGGAGCGGGGGATCGAATGAGCAGTTCTTC. Protein product: CASSVSRSGGSNEQFF. Combining the CDR3 with reference TRBV9 and TRBJ2-1 gives the whole variable domain DSGVTQTPKHLITATGQRVTLRCSPRSGDLSVYWYQQSLDQGLQFLIQYYNGEERAKGNILERFSAQQFPDLHSELNLSSLELGDSALYFCASSVSRSGGSNEQFFGPGTRLTVL.

In DNA, the CDR3 is TGTGCCAGCAGCTCGGGTTGGGGCACAGATACGCAGTATTTT. As protein: CASSSGWGTDTQYF. The rearrangement joins TRBV11-2 to TRBJ2-3, with D hard to call. Germline loops: CDR1 SGHAT, CDR2 FQNNGV. V lost 4 bases, J lost 1 base, and 9 bases lay in between. The CDR3 runs 14 residues.

The chain carries TRBV7-9 and TRBJ1-1; the D gene is possibly TRBD1 (6 bases). From germline, CDR1 is SEHNR and CDR2 FQNEAQ (reference sequence). The CDR3 is made up of 14 amino acids. With 4 bases removed from V and 0 bases from J, the gap between germline ends came to 9 bases. CDR3 DNA sequence: TGTGCCAGCAGCTCCGGGACACTGAACACTGAAGCTTTCTTT. Translated, it gives CASSSGTLNTEAFF.

This clone appeared a few times. The CDR3 DNA sequence: TGTGCCAGCAGCTTGAACCTCGGGAACACTGAAGCTTTCTTT. Translating gives CASSLNLGNTEAFF. The chain is built from TRBV7-9 and TRBJ1-1, with D unclear. V shed 3 bases and J shed 1 base, with 9 bases lying between them. The germline V gene has CDR1 SEHNR and CDR2 FQNEAQ (reference sequence). The CDR3 length is 14 residues.

V is TRBV7-2 and J is TRBJ2-1; TRBD1 is a possible D gene (6 bases). Trimming left V 1 base short and J 7 bases short, with 14 bases between. Germline V gives CDR1 SGHTA, CDR2 FQGNSA. The length of the CDR3 is 15 residues. CDR3 DNA sequence: TGTGCCAGCAGCTTAGGGAACAGGGCGATTAATGAGCAGTTCTTC. It translates to CASSLGNRAINEQFF.

The J gene is TRBJ2-5, the V gene TRBV15; TRBD2 aligns across 11 bases. Trimming removed 1 base from V and 2 bases from J; junction bases left unmatched: 6. This CDR3 has 17 residues. The germline V gene has CDR1 LNHNV and CDR2 YYDKDF (reference sequence). The CDR3 here is CATSRVPTSGVQETQYF. The DNA of the CDR3 is TGTGCCACCAGCAGAGTCCCGACTAGCGGGGTTCAAGAGACCCAGTACTTC. Drawing the rest from reference TRBV15 and TRBJ2-5, the complete variable domain is DAMVIQNPRYQVTQFGKPVTLSCSQTLNHNVMYWYQQKSSQAPKLLFHYYDKDFNNEADTPDNFQSRRPNTSFCFLDIRSPGLGDTAMYLCATSRVPTSGVQETQYFGPGTRLLVL.

This sequence joins TRBV28 and TRBJ1-1; unclear D gene. Trimming took off 10 bases at V and 2 bases at J, with 14 bases between the two ends. This CDR3 has 13 residues. Germline-derived CDR1 and CDR2 are MDHEN and SYDVKM. This CDR3 reads CAIRVGRNTEAFF. The CDR3 DNA sequence: TGTGCCATCCGGGTGGGTAGAAACACTGAAGCTTTCTTT.

The chain combines TRBV19 with TRBJ1-1; TRBD1 agrees at 7 bases. The length of the CDR3 is 14 residues. V was clipped by 7 bases and J by 7 bases; unmatched bases: 12. CDR1 and CDR2 (germline): LNHDA, SQIVND (reference sequence). CDR3 amino acids: CASTLGRGGDEAFF. CDR3 DNA sequence: TGTGCCAGTACCCTAGGGAGAGGGGGCGATGAAGCTTTCTTT.